The 10 T cell receptor beta chains given below trace back to one sample, sequenced in a study of shared clonotypes between healthy human individuals. The table came from immunoSEQ multiplex PCR; TCRdb's copy has only in-frame clones and leaves some out. The sample shows 2 million to 2.5 million clones, just under 95% of them seen only once. The source material was naive CD4+ T cells from PBMCs. Subset described: CD45RA+ positively selected. The receptors were sampled from a man aged 18-30 years in good health. Some clones in this sample may be carry-over from other donors' samples.

V is TRBV5-4 and J is TRBJ2-1; D gene ambiguous. The CDR3 consists of 12 residues. V was trimmed by 3 bases and J by 7 bases, leaving 8 bases between them. The V gene's germline CDR1 is SGHNT and CDR2 YYREEE (reference sequence). The chain's CDR3 is CASSSQSNEQFF. The DNA for the CDR3 is TGTGCCAGCAGCTCCCAGAGTAATGAGCAGTTCTTC.

V and J are TRBV5-1 and TRBJ2-7, with D possibly called TRBD1 or TRBD2 (5 bases each). Germline CDR1 and CDR2: SGHRS and YFSETQ. V lost 7 bases and J 2 bases, leaving 16 bases between the germline ends. The CDR3 is 14 residues long. CDR3 sequence (DNA): TGCGCCAGCTGGGACCGGGCGGTGACCTACGAGCAGTACTTC. The encoded protein is CASWDRAVTYEQYF. The full variable domain, with the rest looked up from reference TRBV5-1 and TRBJ2-7, is KAGVTQTPRYLIKTRGQQVTLSCSPISGHRSVSWYQQTPGQGLQFLFEYFSETQRNKGNFPGRFSGRQFSNSRSEMNVSTLELGDSALYLCASWDRAVTYEQYFGPGTRLTVT.

The rearrangement links TRBV4-1 to TRBJ1-2; D remains unclear. Trimming cost V 4 bases and J 7 bases, with 13 bases left between them. The CDR3 extends over 13 amino acids. The germline CDR1 and CDR2 sequences are MGHRA and YSYEKL. The CDR3 region is CASSPDGAVGYTF. The CDR3 nucleotides are TGCGCCAGCAGCCCAGATGGAGCCGTTGGCTACACCTTC.

V and J are TRBV15 and TRBJ2-5, with D possibly matching TRBD2 (6 bases). Trimming cost V 8 bases and J 1 base, with 29 bases left between them. CDR1 and CDR2 from the germline V gene are LNHNV and YYDKDF (reference sequence). The CDR3 covers 19 residues. The DNA of the CDR3 is TGTGCCACCCCCACCCCGTACGTGGGGGGAGAGGAGGGCCAAGAGACCCAGTACTTC. Its translation is CATPTPYVGGEEGQETQYF.

This chain uses TRBV5-4 with TRBJ2-2, with D perhaps assigned TRBD1 or TRBD2 (5 bases each). Germline-derived CDR1 and CDR2 are SGHNT and YYREEE (reference sequence). Trimming took off 4 bases at V and 2 bases at J, with 12 bases between the two ends. CDR3 size: 15 residues. CDR3 bases: TGTGCCAGCAGCCCCCGCCGGGGCAACACCGGGGAGCTGTTTTTT. Translated: CASSPRRGNTGELFF.

The V and J genes are TRBV5-5 and TRBJ2-7; a possible D gene is TRBD1 (6 bases). Germline V gives CDR1 SGHKS, CDR2 YYEKEE (reference sequence). The CDR3 runs to 13 residues. V lost 4 bases, J lost 3 bases, and 11 bases lay in between. The CDR3 DNA is TGTGCCAGCAGCGCTCGGGACATCTACGAGCAGTACTTC. Its translation: CASSARDIYEQYF.

The chain employs TRBV30 and TRBJ1-3; TRBD1 might be the D (5 bases). Looked up from germline, CDR1 is GTSNPN and CDR2 is SVGIG (reference sequence). CDR3 length: 15 amino acids. Between the trimmed V and J ends, which lost 4 bases and 0 bases, there was a span of 13 bases. The CDR3, as DNA: TGTGCCTGGATGGCCCGGGGCCACTCTGGAAACACCATATATTTT. It translates to CAWMARGHSGNTIYF.

V gene TRBV5-1 combines with J gene TRBJ1-1; D is ambiguous. The CDR3 sequence is 13 residues long. V was clipped by 0 bases and J by 2 bases, with 5 bases between them. Germline V gene data show CDR1 as SGHRS and CDR2 as YFSETQ. The DNA for the CDR3 is TGCGCCAGCAGCTTGGGGTACAACACTGAAGCTTTCTTT. Its translation: CASSLGYNTEAFF.

V gene TRBV7-2 combines with J gene TRBJ2-7; no firm D call. V lost 1 base and J lost 2, with 12 bases in between. The CDR3 is 15 amino acids. In germline, CDR1 is SGHTA, CDR2 FQGNSA. The CDR3 region has the DNA TGTGCCAGCAGCTTAGGATTGGCAAATACCTACGAGCAGTACTTC. Its translation is CASSLGLANTYEQYF.

The gene calls are TRBV11-2 and TRBJ2-5; 8 bases align to TRBD2. Germline-derived CDR1 and CDR2 are SGHAT and FQNNGV. V lost 1 base, J lost 4 bases, and 5 bases stayed unmatched. CDR3 length equals 15 residues. The CDR3 here is CASSLVKLAGETQYF. CDR3 coding DNA: TGTGCCAGCAGCTTAGTTAAGCTAGCGGGAGAGACCCAGTACTTC.